These 27 T cell receptor beta chains came from one sample sequenced in a study of T cells after yellow fever vaccination (dated by TCRdb to the late 2010s). The sample's treatment or condition, from its label and the paper: live attenuated yellow fever vaccine strain. Library preparation used 5' RACE. The instrument was an Illumina NovaSeq 6000. TCRdb reanalyzed the raw reads on its own, using fastp at Q25 for trimming and MiXCR for clone calling, and kept in-frame beta chains. Every CDR3 protein is listed once, alongside the most common genes and DNA of its rows. The sample records about 170,000 distinct CDR3 sequences, approximately 11% of which are singletons. The ten top clones hold 35% to 40% of the sample. The starting material was CD8+ T cells sorted from PBMCs, obtained 15 days after the yellow fever booster vaccination. Receptor source: a young man who received the YFV17D yellow fever vaccine.

This clonotype was picked up a small number of times. The chain joins TRBV3-1 to TRBJ2-7; 8 bases are shared with TRBD2. V was pared by 3 bases and J by 4 bases, with 5 bases of the junction left unmatched. From germline, CDR1 is LGHDT and CDR2 YNNKEL (reference sequence). The CDR3 sequence is 14 residues long. This chain's CDR3 is CASSQTSEPYEQYF. The CDR3 DNA sequence: TGTGCCAGCAGCCAGACTAGCGAGCCTTACGAGCAGTACTTC.

This clonotype was observed a few times. V and J are TRBV5-4 and TRBJ2-4; the D gene is possibly TRBD1 (6 bases). The length of the CDR3 is 12 residues. Germline values: CDR1 SGHNT, CDR2 YYREEE (reference sequence). With 3 bases removed from V and 8 bases from J, the gap between germline ends came to 9 bases. CDR3 sequence: CASSSDSDIQYF. CDR3 bases: TGTGCCAGCAGCTCGGACAGTGACATTCAGTACTTC.

CDR3 DNA: TGTGCCAGCAGTTACTCGACCGGCCAAGAGACCCAGTACTTC. Its translation is CASSYSTGQETQYF. The chain combines TRBV6-2 or TRBV6-3 with TRBJ2-5; D is ambiguous. CDR1 and CDR2 from the germline V gene are MNHEY and SVGEGT. The germline V and J ends were trimmed by 0 bases and 1 base, with 6 bases remaining between them. The CDR3 is 14 residues long.

The chain is built from TRBV20-1 and TRBJ1-4; 7 positions match TRBD1. The J segment lost 4 bases and the V segment lost 3 bases, leaving 2 bases of the junction unmatched. The CDR3 is 13 amino acids. Per the germline V gene, CDR1 is DFQATT and CDR2 is SNEGSKA (reference sequence). The chain's CDR3 is CSARDRINEKLFF. The CDR3 DNA follows: TGCAGTGCTAGGGACAGGATTAATGAAAAACTGTTTTTT.

This clonotype has a handful of counts. The chain employs TRBV7-9 and TRBJ2-3; 10 bases align to TRBD2. The CDR3 contains 15 residues. The V gene's germline CDR1 is SEHNR and CDR2 FQNEAQ (reference sequence). V dropped 1 base and J dropped 3; count of bases not matched to a gene: 1. The CDR3 bases are TGTGCCAGCAGCTTAGTTAGCGGGGGGACAGATACGCAGTATTTT. This encodes CASSLVSGGTDTQYF.

The chain links TRBV20-1 to TRBJ2-2, with 9 nucleotides matching TRBD2. The CDR3 spans 17 residues. With 1 base clipped from V and 4 bases from J, the junction kept 10 bases outside the gene matches. CDR1 DFQATT and CDR2 SNEGSKA come from the germline V gene (reference sequence). CDR3 nucleotides: TGCAGTGCTAGAGTAAAAGGTCTAGCGGGGTTCACCGGGGAGCTGTTTTTT. It yields the protein CSARVKGLAGFTGELFF.

This clonotype was recorded a few times. The chain combines TRBV21-1 with TRBJ1-4; the D call in the table, TRBD1, was not verified against the DNA. TRBV21-1 is a known pseudogene. This CDR3 contains 15 residues. In DNA form, the CDR3 reads TGTGCCAGCAGCGGGCAGGGGGGAACTAATGAAAAACTGTTTTTT. This sequence encodes CASSGQGGTNEKLFF.

The chain carries TRBV7-2 and TRBJ2-3, with 10 bases identical to TRBD2. The ends lost 5 bases at V and 4 bases at J; junction bases unmatched: 6. Germline V gene sequence: CDR1 SGHTA, CDR2 FQGNSA. This CDR3 comprises 15 residues. For the CDR3, the DNA is TGTGCCAGCAGCCGGACTAGCGGACGTTCAGATACGCAGTATTTT. It encodes CASSRTSGRSDTQYF.

This clonotype was seen only a few times. The chain employs TRBV4-2 and TRBJ2-1; 11 nucleotides agree with TRBD2. V trimming: 0 bases; J trimming: 6 bases; junction bases outside the gene matches: 4. The CDR3 contains 16 residues. Germline CDR1 and CDR2: LGHNA and YNFKEQ. The CDR3 protein is CASSQDGLAGGNEQFF. DNA of the CDR3: TGTGCCAGCAGCCAAGATGGGCTAGCGGGGGGCAATGAGCAGTTCTTC.

This clonotype was recorded a few times. This chain connects TRBV4-1 to TRBJ2-1; 7 nucleotides line up with TRBD1. The germline gives CDR1 MGHRA, CDR2 YSYEKL. The V and J ends lost 3 bases and 8 bases, in that order; junction bases with no gene match: 7. The CDR3 totals 14 residues. The CDR3, as DNA: TGCGCCAGCAGCCAGAAGACAGGGTTGGATGAGCAGTTCTTC. It yields the protein CASSQKTGLDEQFF.

This clonotype has only a few counts. V usage is TRBV6-1 and J usage is TRBJ1-2; D gene uncertain. V lost 2 bases and J 8 bases, leaving 18 bases between the germline ends. Germline values: CDR1 MNHNS, CDR2 SASEGT. The CDR3 has 15 residues. CDR3 sequence (DNA): TGTGCCAGCAGTGAATCGAGGCCGGGAGGAAGCGGCTACACCTTC. The encoded protein is CASSESRPGGSGYTF.

This clonotype has only a few counts. V and J are TRBV4-2 and TRBJ1-5, with TRBD1 identical over 9 bases. With 3 bases clipped from V and 4 bases from J, the junction kept 1 base outside the gene matches. This CDR3 region has 14 residues. Germline-derived CDR1 and CDR2 are LGHNA and YNFKEQ. The chain's CDR3 is CASSHGQGNQPQHF. In DNA form, the CDR3 reads TGTGCCAGCAGCCACGGACAGGGGAATCAGCCCCAGCATTTT.

The genes are TRBV7-2 and TRBJ2-4; 10 positions match TRBD1. The CDR3 has 17 residues. Germline loops: CDR1 SGHTA, CDR2 FQGNSA. With 1 base clipped from V and 2 bases from J, the junction kept 5 bases outside the gene matches. CDR3 in amino acids: CASSLGDRGGTKNIQYF. In DNA form, the CDR3 reads TGTGCCAGCAGCTTAGGGGACAGGGGTGGTACCAAAAACATTCAGTACTTC.

CDR3 sequence reads: CASSSSSFPGHPNTEAFF. Here the CDR3 DNA reads TGTGCCAGTAGTTCCTCTTCTTTTCCGGGACACCCGAACACTGAAGCTTTCTTT. V and J are TRBV19 and TRBJ1-1; weak D call: TRBD1 (6 bases). This CDR3 spans 18 amino acids. Looked up from germline, CDR1 is LNHDA and CDR2 is SQIVND (reference sequence). Between the trimmed V and J ends, which lost 5 bases and 1 base, there was a span of 23 bases.

This clonotype has just a few counts. The V gene is TRBV4-3, the J gene TRBJ2-2; maybe TRBD2 (6 bases). The length of the CDR3 is 18 residues. From germline, CDR1 is LGHNA and CDR2 YSLEER. V lost 3 bases and J lost 4, with 21 bases in between. The CDR3 reads CASSHVITGDRSTGELFF. In nucleotides, the CDR3 is TGCGCCAGCAGCCACGTTATAACGGGGGATCGGAGCACCGGGGAGCTGTTTTTT.

V is TRBV5-4 and J is TRBJ2-1; 8 bases align to TRBD2. Germline loops: CDR1 SGHNT, CDR2 YYREEE (reference sequence). The CDR3 totals 15 residues. J gave up 5 bases and V 1 base, and 5 bases lay outside the gene matches. Here the CDR3 reads CASSLLQAGDNEQFF. The CDR3 nucleotides are TGTGCCAGCAGCTTGTTGCAAGCGGGGGACAATGAGCAGTTCTTC.

This clonotype was detected ten times or more. The J gene is TRBJ2-2, the V gene TRBV29-1; possible D gene TRBD1, 5 bases. The CDR3 runs 12 residues. Per germline, CDR1 SQVTM and CDR2 ANQGSEA. The V end was cut by 1 base, the J end by 5 bases, with 5 bases between. As DNA, the CDR3 is TGCAGCGTTGAAGCAGGGACCGGGGAGCTGTTTTTT. Amino acid sequence: CSVEAGTGELFF.

The chain couples TRBV20-1 to TRBJ2-3, with D tentatively TRBD2 (6 bases). The CDR3 consists of 14 residues. Trimming stripped 3 bases from V and 6 bases from J, with 16 bases between. Germline V lookup: CDR1 DFQATT, CDR2 SNEGSKA (reference sequence). In nucleotides, the CDR3 is TGCAGTGCTAGTTTTGTTGGGACTCCTGATACGCAGTATTTT. As protein: CSASFVGTPDTQYF.

V and J are TRBV27 and TRBJ2-2, with 12 bases lining up with TRBD2. From germline, CDR1 is MNHEY and CDR2 SMNVEV (reference sequence). This CDR3 has 15 amino acids. The V and J ends lost 6 bases and 4 bases, in that order; junction bases with no gene match: 3. This CDR3 reads CASSQTSGSTGELFF. The CDR3 region has the DNA TGTGCCAGCAGCCAGACTAGCGGGAGCACCGGGGAGCTGTTTTTT.

The chain employs TRBV5-1 and TRBJ1-1; the D gene is possibly TRBD1 (5 bases). Per the germline V gene, CDR1 is SGHRS and CDR2 is YFSETQ. CDR3 length: 17 amino acids. V lost 4 bases and J 4 bases, leaving 23 bases between the germline ends. As DNA, the CDR3 is TGCGCCAGCAGCACCCGGGGGGGAGCCTTAGTCGCCACTGAAGCTTTCTTT. This gives the protein CASSTRGGALVATEAFF.

This chain uses TRBV29-1 with TRBJ1-1; tentative D call: TRBD1 (5 bases). V was trimmed by 6 bases and J by 1 base, leaving 9 bases between them. This CDR3 region has 12 residues. Germline V gives CDR1 SQVTM, CDR2 ANQGSEA. As DNA, the CDR3 is TGCAGCGTAGGGACCTCGAACACTGAAGCTTTCTTT. It yields the protein CSVGTSNTEAFF. The variable domain in full, completed from reference TRBV29-1 and TRBJ1-1, reads SAVISQKPSRDICQRGTSLTIQCQVDSQVTMMFWYRQQPGQSLTLIATANQGSEATYESGFVIDKFPISRPNLTFSTLTVSNMSPEDSSIYLCSVGTSNTEAFFGQGTRLTVV.

This clonotype came up a few times. The rearrangement uses TRBV12-3 or TRBV12-4 and TRBJ2-3, with 11 nucleotides matching TRBD2. The length of the CDR3 is 15 residues. V was pared by 7 bases and J by 2 bases, with 5 bases of the junction left unmatched. The CDR3 nucleotides are TGTGCCAGCACCATAGCGGGGGGGCTCACAGATACGCAGTATTTT. It codes for CASTIAGGLTDTQYF.

The chain carries TRBV27 and TRBJ1-4; 8 bases match TRBD1. This CDR3 contains 17 residues. The V gene end was trimmed by 3 bases and the J gene end by 7 bases; junction bases not matched to a gene: 13. The germline V gene has CDR1 MNHEY and CDR2 SMNVEV (reference sequence). The CDR3 region is CASSFLSRGLMGEKLFF. The CDR3 DNA sequence: TGTGCCAGCAGTTTTCTGTCCAGGGGGCTAATGGGTGAAAAACTGTTTTTT.

The sample holds a few counts of this clonotype. The chain uses TRBV9 and TRBJ2-3, with D hard to call. The CDR3 loop spans 15 amino acids. Germline-derived CDR1 and CDR2 are SGDLS and YYNGEE. Between the trimmed V and J ends, which lost 0 bases and 1 base, there was a span of 9 bases. CDR3 coding DNA: TGTGCCAGCAGCGTAGGCCTATGGGGCACAGATACGCAGTATTTT. Its protein is CASSVGLWGTDTQYF. Using reference TRBV9 and TRBJ2-3 for the parts outside the CDR3, the full variable domain is DSGVTQTPKHLITATGQRVTLRCSPRSGDLSVYWYQQSLDQGLQFLIQYYNGEERAKGNILERFSAQQFPDLHSELNLSSLELGDSALYFCASSVGLWGTDTQYFGPGTRLTVL.

The chain recombines TRBV7-9 with TRBJ2-5; D remains unclear. The CDR3 sequence is 13 residues long. V was shortened by 0 bases and J by 2 bases, with 4 bases between the two germline ends. Germline V gives CDR1 SEHNR, CDR2 FQNEAQ (reference sequence). CDR3 bases: TGTGCCAGCAGCTTAGCACTACAAGAGACCCAGTACTTC. This codes for CASSLALQETQYF. Full variable domain (remainder filled in from reference TRBV7-9 and TRBJ2-5): DTGVSQNPRHKITKRGQNVTFRCDPISEHNRLYWYRQTLGQGPEFLTYFQNEAQLEKSRLLSDRFSAERPKGSFSTLEIQRTEQGDSAMYLCASSLALQETQYFGPGTRLLVL.

There are a few counts of this clonotype. CDR3 protein: CASTQRRLAGGRQYF. The CDR3 nucleotides are TGTGCCAGCACCCAACGGAGGCTAGCGGGGGGCCGGCAGTACTTC. V is TRBV7-8 and J is TRBJ2-7, with 11 bases lining up with TRBD2. The J segment lost 9 bases and the V segment lost 7 bases, leaving 14 bases of the junction unmatched. Germline CDR1 is SGHVS and CDR2 is FQNEAQ. This CDR3 is built from 15 residues.

The gene calls are TRBV12-3 or TRBV12-4 and TRBJ1-1; 9 nucleotides align to TRBD1. The V segment lost 10 bases and the J segment 6 bases; nucleotides outside the gene matches: 6. The CDR3 length is 12 residues. This CDR3 reads CATPGTGSEAFF. The CDR3 DNA is TGTGCCACACCCGGGACAGGGTCTGAAGCTTTCTTT.